These 13 T cell receptor beta chains were all obtained from the same sample, sequenced in a study of control samples from healthy donors and cancer patients. The data were produced by immunoSEQ multiplex PCR, yet TCRdb's version contains in-frame clones alone and is incomplete. Of about 130,000 clones listed, approximately 90% are singletons. The specimen sequenced was blood. These receptors all stem from a man younger than 30 in good health.

The rearrangement joins TRBV14 to TRBJ1-5, with D perhaps TRBD1 (6 bases). CDR1 is SGHDN and CDR2 is FVKESK in the germline V gene. The CDR3 extends over 16 amino acids. Trimming removed 0 bases at V and 4 bases at J, with 13 bases between. CDR3 nucleotides: TGTGCCAGCAGCCAAGAAGGGGGAAAGGGAAATCAGCCCCAGCATTTT. Encoded protein: CASSQEGGKGNQPQHF.

The chain couples TRBV12-5 to TRBJ1-2; unclear D gene. Per germline, CDR1 LGHNT and CDR2 FRNRAP. Between the trimmed V and J ends, which lost 0 bases and 2 bases, there was a span of 13 bases. The CDR3 contains 16 residues. CDR3 loop: CASGLVRDRANYGYTF. The CDR3 nucleotides are TGTGCTAGTGGTTTGGTACGGGATCGGGCAAACTATGGCTACACCTTC.

J is TRBJ2-7 and V is TRBV30; possibly TRBD2 for D (5 bases). Trimming pared 1 base from V and 1 base from J, leaving 11 bases between. The CDR3 covers 14 residues. Per the germline V gene, CDR1 is GTSNPN and CDR2 is SVGIG (reference sequence). The CDR3 loop is CAWSGGQRSYEQYF. As DNA, the CDR3 is TGTGCCTGGAGTGGAGGGCAACGGTCCTACGAGCAGTACTTC.

The genes are TRBV2 and TRBJ1-2, with 8 bases that match TRBD1. Germline CDR1 reads SNHLY; CDR2 reads FYNNEI. This CDR3 region has 13 residues. V lost 4 bases, J lost 8 bases, and 6 bases stayed unmatched. CDR3 sequence: CASSGTGGNGYTF. In nucleotides, the CDR3 is TGTGCCAGCAGTGGAACAGGGGGGAACGGCTACACCTTC.

The V and J genes are TRBV4-2 and TRBJ2-1; D might be TRBD2 (6 bases). The germline CDR1 and CDR2 sequences are LGHNA and YNFKEQ. V gave up 1 base and J gave up 3 bases, with 13 bases separating them. This CDR3 region has 16 residues. CDR3 loop: CASSQGRDSNYNEQFF. Written as DNA, the CDR3 is TGTGCCAGCAGCCAAGGTCGGGACTCCAACTACAATGAGCAGTTCTTC.

The chain has TRBV7-8 and TRBJ1-5; D possibly corresponds to TRBD1 (6 bases). This CDR3 has 16 residues. V gave up 3 bases and J gave up 3 bases, with 15 bases separating them. Germline assignment: CDR1 SGHVS and CDR2 FQNEAQ. The CDR3 spells CASSLRAGGNNQPQHF. CDR3 nucleotides: TGTGCCAGCAGCTTGCGGGCCGGGGGCAACAATCAGCCCCAGCATTTT.

The rearrangement joins TRBV19 to TRBJ1-5; perhaps TRBD1 as D (5 bases). Germline CDR1 LNHDA, CDR2 SQIVND (reference sequence). V was trimmed by 5 bases and J by 3 bases, leaving 14 bases between them. The CDR3 consists of 15 residues. Here the CDR3 reads CASSAWRTTNQPQHF. The CDR3 bases are TGTGCCAGTAGTGCATGGAGGACAACCAATCAGCCCCAGCATTTT.

This sequence joins TRBV10-2 and TRBJ1-1; D might be TRBD1 (6 bases). The CDR3 has 12 amino acids. Germline V CDR1 and CDR2: WSHSY, SAAADI. V lost 6 bases and J 7 bases, leaving 12 bases between the germline ends. The CDR3 DNA sequence: TGCGCCAGCAGCTTATCACAGGGTGAAGCTTTCTTT. Translating it yields CASSLSQGEAFF.

This chain connects TRBV6-1 to TRBJ1-1; D is unresolved. CDR1 is MNHNS and CDR2 is SASEGT in the germline V gene. Trimming cost V 3 bases and J 0 bases, with 11 bases left between them. The CDR3 is 15 residues long. The CDR3: CASSDVTFMNTEAFF. The CDR3 DNA reads as TGTGCCAGCAGTGATGTGACATTCATGAACACTGAAGCTTTCTTT.

This clone occurred a few times. The chain joins TRBV4-1 to TRBJ2-7, with D perhaps TRBD1 (6 bases). The V end lost 4 bases, the J end lost 2 bases, and 21 bases lay between the germline ends. The CDR3 is 17 amino acids. The germline gives CDR1 MGHRA, CDR2 YSYEKL. The DNA of the CDR3 is TGCGCCAGCAGCCTCCTCCTCAGTGCAGGGGAAACCTACGAGCAGTACTTC. The encoded protein is CASSLLLSAGETYEQYF.

The chain is built from TRBV19 and TRBJ1-5; no reliable D call. CDR1 and CDR2 (germline): LNHDA, SQIVND (reference sequence). Trimming left V 0 bases short and J 6 bases short, with 6 bases between. The CDR3 has 13 amino acids. This CDR3 is CASSIDRSQPQHF. CDR3 bases: TGTGCCAGTAGTATAGATCGGTCTCAGCCCCAGCATTTT.

The gene calls are TRBV5-1 and TRBJ2-5; no reliable D call. The CDR3 sequence is 15 residues long. V was clipped by 0 bases and J by 1 base, with 10 bases between them. Per germline, CDR1 SGHRS and CDR2 YFSETQ. In DNA form, the CDR3 reads TGCGCCAGCAGCTTGGTGACCTTGGCCCAAGAGACCCAGTACTTC. Its protein product is CASSLVTLAQETQYF.

This rearrangement joins TRBV29-1 to TRBJ2-7; D uncertain. Between the trimmed V and J ends, which lost 7 bases and 3 bases, there was a span of 10 bases. Per the germline V gene, CDR1 is SQVTM and CDR2 is ANQGSEA. The CDR3 consists of 11 residues. The CDR3 protein is CSAQGNYEQYF. The CDR3 region has the DNA TGCAGCGCACAAGGGAACTACGAGCAGTACTTC.